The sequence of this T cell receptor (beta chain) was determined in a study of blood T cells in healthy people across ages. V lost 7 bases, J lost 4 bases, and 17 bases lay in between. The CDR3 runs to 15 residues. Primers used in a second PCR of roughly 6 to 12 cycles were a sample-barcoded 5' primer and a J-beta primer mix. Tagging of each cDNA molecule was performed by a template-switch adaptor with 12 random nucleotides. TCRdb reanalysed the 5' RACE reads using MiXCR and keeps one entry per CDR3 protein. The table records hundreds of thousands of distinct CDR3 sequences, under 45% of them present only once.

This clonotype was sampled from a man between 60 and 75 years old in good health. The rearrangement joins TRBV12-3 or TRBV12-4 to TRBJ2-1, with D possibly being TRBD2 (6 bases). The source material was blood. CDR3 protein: CASTSSDRSYNEQFF. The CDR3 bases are TGTGCCAGCACGTCTAGCGATCGGTCGTACAATGAGCAGTTCTTC.